What follows is one T cell receptor (beta chain) and its context. This CDR3 contains 15 residues. J lost 1 base, V lost 4 bases, and 4 bases had no gene match. The V gene's germline CDR1 is MGHRA and CDR2 YSYEKL. TCRdb's copy holds only in-frame clones and misses some; the assay was immunoSEQ multiplex PCR. The sample records over 150,000 clones, around 93% being singletons. This specimen belongs to a study of T cell responses to AZD1222 COVID-19 vaccine. V usage is TRBV4-1 and J usage is TRBJ2-1; 7 bases fit TRBD1. The TCR was taken from an adult who received the MenACWY meningococcal vaccine as a control. The sample here was peripheral blood, taken 28 days after the second dose of the MenACWY control vaccine. The CDR3: CASSPTGSSYNEQFF. The DNA of the CDR3 is TGCGCCAGCAGCCCGACAGGGAGTTCCTACAATGAGCAGTTCTTC.